The source of this TCR beta chain is a study of blood T cell repertoires in COVID-19. For the study at large: In each case, the material was cDNA or gDNA derived from T cells, B-cell-depleted T cells, or PBMCs.

This CDR3 has 14 residues. CDR1 MDHEN and CDR2 SYDVKM come from the germline V gene. Trimming removed 8 bases from V and 4 bases from J; junction bases left unmatched: 10. This clone appeared once. TCRdb keeps only in-frame clones here, not all; method: immunoSEQ multiplex PCR. Among approximately 100,000 clones, 70% to 85% were seen once, and the ten largest hold about an eighth. This chain links TRBV28 with TRBJ2-5; TRBD2 matches 7 bases. This TCR was recovered from a human donor in a cohort sampled during active COVID-19. Material: peripheral blood. Written as DNA, the CDR3 is TGTGCCAGCGGTACTTTAGGGGAGGGAGAGACCCAGTACTTC. Translated, it gives CASGTLGEGETQYF.